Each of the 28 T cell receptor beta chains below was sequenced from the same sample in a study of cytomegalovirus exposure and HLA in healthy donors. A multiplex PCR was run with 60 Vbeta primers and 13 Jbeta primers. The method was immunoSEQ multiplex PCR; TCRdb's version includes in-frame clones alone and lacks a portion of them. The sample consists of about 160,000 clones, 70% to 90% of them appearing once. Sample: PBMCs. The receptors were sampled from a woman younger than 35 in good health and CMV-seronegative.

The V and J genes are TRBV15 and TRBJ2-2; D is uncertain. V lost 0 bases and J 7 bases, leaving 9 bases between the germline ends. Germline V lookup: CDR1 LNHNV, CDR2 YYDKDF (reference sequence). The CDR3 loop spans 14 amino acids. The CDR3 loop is CATSRDRRGGELFF. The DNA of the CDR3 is TGTGCCACCAGCAGAGATAGAAGAGGCGGGGAGCTGTTTTTT. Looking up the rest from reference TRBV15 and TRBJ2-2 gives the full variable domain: DAMVIQNPRYQVTQFGKPVTLSCSQTLNHNVMYWYQQKSSQAPKLLFHYYDKDFNNEADTPDNFQSRRPNTSFCFLDIRSPGLGDTAMYLCATSRDRRGGELFFGEGSRLTVL.

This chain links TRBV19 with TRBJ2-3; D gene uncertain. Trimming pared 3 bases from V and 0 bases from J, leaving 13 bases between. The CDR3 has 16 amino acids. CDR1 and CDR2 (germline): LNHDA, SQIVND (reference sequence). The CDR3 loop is CASSMTAGYSTDTQYF. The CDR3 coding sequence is TGTGCCAGTAGTATGACGGCAGGCTACAGCACAGATACGCAGTATTTT. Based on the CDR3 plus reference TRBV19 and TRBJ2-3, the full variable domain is DGGITQSPKYLFRKEGQNVTLSCEQNLNHDAMYWYRQDPGQGLRLIYYSQIVNDFQKGDIAEGYSVSREKKESFPLTVTSAQKNPTAFYLCASSMTAGYSTDTQYFGPGTRLTVL.

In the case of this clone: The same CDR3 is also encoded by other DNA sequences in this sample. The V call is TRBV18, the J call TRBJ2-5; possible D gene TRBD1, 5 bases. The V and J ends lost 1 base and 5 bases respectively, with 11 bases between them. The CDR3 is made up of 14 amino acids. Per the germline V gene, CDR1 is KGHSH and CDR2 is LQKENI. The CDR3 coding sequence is TGTGCCAGCTCACCACAGGGGCTGGGCGAGACCCAGTACTTC. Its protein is CASSPQGLGETQYF.

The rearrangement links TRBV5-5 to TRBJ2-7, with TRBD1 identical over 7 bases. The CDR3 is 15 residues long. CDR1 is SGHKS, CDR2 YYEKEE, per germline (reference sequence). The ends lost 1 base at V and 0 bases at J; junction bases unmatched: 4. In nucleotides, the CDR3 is TGTGCCAGCAGCTTGTATCGGGACAGCTCCTACGAGCAGTACTTC. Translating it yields CASSLYRDSSYEQYF.

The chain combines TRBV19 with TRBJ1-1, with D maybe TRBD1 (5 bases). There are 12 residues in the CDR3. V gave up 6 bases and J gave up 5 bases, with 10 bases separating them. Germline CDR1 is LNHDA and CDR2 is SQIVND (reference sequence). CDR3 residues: CASREGRTEAFF. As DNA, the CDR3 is TGTGCCAGTAGGGAGGGGAGAACTGAAGCTTTCTTT.

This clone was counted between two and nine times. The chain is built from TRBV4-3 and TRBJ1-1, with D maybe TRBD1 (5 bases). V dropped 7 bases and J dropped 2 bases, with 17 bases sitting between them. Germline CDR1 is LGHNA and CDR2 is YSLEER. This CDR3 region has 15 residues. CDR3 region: CASTPVSRDNTEAFF. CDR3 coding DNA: TGCGCCAGCACCCCCGTGAGCAGGGATAACACTGAAGCTTTCTTT.

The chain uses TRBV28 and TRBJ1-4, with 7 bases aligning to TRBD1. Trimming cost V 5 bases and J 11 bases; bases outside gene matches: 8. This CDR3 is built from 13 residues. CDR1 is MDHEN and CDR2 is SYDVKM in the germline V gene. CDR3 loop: CASSRQGGKKLFF. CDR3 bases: TGTGCCAGCAGTCGACAGGGAGGCAAGAAACTGTTTTTT. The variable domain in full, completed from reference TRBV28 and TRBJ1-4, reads DVKVTQSSRYLVKRTGEKVFLECVQDMDHENMFWYRQDPGLGLRLIYFSYDVKMKEKGDIPEGYSVSREKKERFSLILESASTNQTSMYLCASSRQGGKKLFFGSGTQLSVL.

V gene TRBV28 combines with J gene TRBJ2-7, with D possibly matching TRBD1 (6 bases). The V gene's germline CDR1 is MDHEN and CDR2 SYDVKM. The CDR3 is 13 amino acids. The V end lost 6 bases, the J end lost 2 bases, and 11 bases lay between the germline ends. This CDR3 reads CASSLRTAYEQYF. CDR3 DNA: TGTGCCAGCAGCCTTCGGACAGCCTACGAGCAGTACTTC.

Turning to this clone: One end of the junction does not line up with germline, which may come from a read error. Written as DNA, the CDR3 is TGTGCCAGCAGCGCCTCCGGGACAGGTTTTGCCCTGTTT. Amino acids: CASSASGTGFALF. The chain employs TRBV2 and TRBJ1-4; 8 nucleotides match TRBD1. Germline V gives CDR1 SNHLY, CDR2 FYNNEI. This CDR3 contains 13 residues.

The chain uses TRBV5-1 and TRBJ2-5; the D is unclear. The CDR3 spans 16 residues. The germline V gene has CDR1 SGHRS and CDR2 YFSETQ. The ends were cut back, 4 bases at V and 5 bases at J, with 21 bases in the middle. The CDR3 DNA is TGCGCCAGCAGCGCCTCTAGTTCCTCGGTTCTGGAGACCCAGTACTTC. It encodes CASSASSSSVLETQYF.

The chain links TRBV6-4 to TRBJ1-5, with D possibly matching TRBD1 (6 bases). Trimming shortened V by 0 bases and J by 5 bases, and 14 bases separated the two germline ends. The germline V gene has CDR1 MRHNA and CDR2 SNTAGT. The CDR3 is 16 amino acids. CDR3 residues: CASSDSGRGRDQPQHF. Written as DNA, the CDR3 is TGTGCCAGCAGTGACTCGGGCAGGGGAAGAGATCAGCCCCAGCATTTT.

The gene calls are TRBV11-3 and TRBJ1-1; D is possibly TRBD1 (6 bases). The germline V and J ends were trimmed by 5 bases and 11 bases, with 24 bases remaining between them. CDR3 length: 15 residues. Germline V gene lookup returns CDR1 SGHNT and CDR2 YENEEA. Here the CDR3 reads CASSKGGGRAAEAFF. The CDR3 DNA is TGTGCCAGCAGCAAAGGGGGGGGGCGAGCCGCGGAGGCTTTCTTT.

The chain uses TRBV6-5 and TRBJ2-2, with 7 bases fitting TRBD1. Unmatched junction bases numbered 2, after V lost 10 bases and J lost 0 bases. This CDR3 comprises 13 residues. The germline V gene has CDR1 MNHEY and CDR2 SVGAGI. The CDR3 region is CATGTANTGELFF. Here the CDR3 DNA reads TGTGCCACCGGGACAGCGAACACCGGGGAGCTGTTTTTT.

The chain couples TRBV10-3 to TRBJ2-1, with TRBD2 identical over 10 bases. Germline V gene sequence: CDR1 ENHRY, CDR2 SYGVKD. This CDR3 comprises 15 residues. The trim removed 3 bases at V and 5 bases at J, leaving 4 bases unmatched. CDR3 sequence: CAISDGLAGDNEQFF. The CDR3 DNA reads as TGTGCCATCAGTGATGGTCTAGCGGGAGACAATGAGCAGTTCTTC.

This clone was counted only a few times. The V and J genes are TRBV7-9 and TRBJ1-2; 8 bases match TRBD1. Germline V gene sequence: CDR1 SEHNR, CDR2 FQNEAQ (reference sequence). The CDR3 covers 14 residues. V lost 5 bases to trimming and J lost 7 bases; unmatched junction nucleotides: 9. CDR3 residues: CASSAADRAGGYTF. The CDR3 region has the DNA TGTGCCAGCAGCGCTGCGGACAGGGCGGGTGGCTACACCTTC.

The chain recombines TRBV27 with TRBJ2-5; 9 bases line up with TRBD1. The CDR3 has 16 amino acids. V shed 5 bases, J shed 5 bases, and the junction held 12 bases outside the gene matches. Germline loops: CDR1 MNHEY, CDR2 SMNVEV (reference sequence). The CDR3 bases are TGTGCCAGCAGTCATACACAGGGGGCGTTTGGTGAGACCCAGTACTTC. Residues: CASSHTQGAFGETQYF.

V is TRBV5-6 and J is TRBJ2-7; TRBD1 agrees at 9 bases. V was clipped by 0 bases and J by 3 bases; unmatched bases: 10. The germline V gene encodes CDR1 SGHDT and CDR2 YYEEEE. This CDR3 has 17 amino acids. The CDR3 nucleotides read TGTGCCAGCAGCTTGGCCAACTCGTTGGACAGGGGCTACGAGCAGTACTTC. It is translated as CASSLANSLDRGYEQYF.

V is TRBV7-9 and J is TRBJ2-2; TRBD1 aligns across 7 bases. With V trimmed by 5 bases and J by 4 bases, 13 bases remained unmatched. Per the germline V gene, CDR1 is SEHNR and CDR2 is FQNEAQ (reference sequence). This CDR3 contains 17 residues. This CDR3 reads CASSPSRDSVFTGELFF. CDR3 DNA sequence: TGTGCCAGCAGCCCGTCCCGGGACAGCGTTTTCACCGGGGAGCTGTTTTTT.

CDR3 DNA sequence: TGTGCCAGCAGCTTAGATGGCGGGAGGGCCTACGAGCAGTACTTC. This encodes CASSLDGGRAYEQYF. V usage is TRBV11-2 and J usage is TRBJ2-7, with 9 nucleotides matching TRBD2. Trimming cost V 0 bases and J 2 bases; bases outside gene matches: 2. Germline V gene data show CDR1 as SGHAT and CDR2 as FQNNGV. This CDR3 spans 15 amino acids.

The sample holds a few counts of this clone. This CDR3 reads CASSFGGAYEQYF. Here the CDR3 DNA reads TGTGCCAGCAGCTTTGGGGGGGCCTACGAGCAGTACTTC. The chain is built from TRBV7-8 and TRBJ2-7; 7 bases map to TRBD2. This CDR3 has 13 amino acids. Unmatched junction bases numbered 1, after V lost 3 bases and J lost 2 bases. Germline V gene data show CDR1 as SGHVS and CDR2 as FQNEAQ.

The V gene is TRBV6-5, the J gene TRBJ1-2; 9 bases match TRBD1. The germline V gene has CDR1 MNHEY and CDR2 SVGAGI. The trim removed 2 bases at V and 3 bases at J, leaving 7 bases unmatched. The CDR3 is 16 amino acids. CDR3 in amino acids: CASSYHRTGVYYGYTF. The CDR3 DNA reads TGTGCCAGCAGTTACCACAGGACAGGGGTCTACTATGGCTACACCTTC.

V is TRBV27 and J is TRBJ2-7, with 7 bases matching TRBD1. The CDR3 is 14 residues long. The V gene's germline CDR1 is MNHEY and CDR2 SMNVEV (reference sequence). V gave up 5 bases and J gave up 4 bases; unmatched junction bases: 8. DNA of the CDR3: TGTGCCAGCAGTCTTACGGGACAGAGTTACGAGCAGTACTTC. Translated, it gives CASSLTGQSYEQYF.

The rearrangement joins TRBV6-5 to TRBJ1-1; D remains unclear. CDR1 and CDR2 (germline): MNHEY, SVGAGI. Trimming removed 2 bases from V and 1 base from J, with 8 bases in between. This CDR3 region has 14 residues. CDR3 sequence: CASSYGYGNTEAFF. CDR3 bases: TGTGCCAGCAGTTACGGTTACGGGAACACTGAAGCTTTCTTT.

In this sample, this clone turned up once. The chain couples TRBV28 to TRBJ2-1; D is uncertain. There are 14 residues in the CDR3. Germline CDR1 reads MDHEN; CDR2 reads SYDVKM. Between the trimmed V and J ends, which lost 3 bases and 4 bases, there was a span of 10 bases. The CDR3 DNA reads TGTGCCAGCAGTTTCCCTCACGGGTACAATGAGCAGTTCTTC. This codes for CASSFPHGYNEQFF.

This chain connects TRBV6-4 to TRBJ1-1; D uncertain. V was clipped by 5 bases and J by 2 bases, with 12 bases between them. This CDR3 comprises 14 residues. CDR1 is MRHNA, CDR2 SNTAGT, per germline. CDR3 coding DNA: TGTGCCAGCAGTTTGACAAGCAAAAACACTGAAGCTTTCTTT. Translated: CASSLTSKNTEAFF.

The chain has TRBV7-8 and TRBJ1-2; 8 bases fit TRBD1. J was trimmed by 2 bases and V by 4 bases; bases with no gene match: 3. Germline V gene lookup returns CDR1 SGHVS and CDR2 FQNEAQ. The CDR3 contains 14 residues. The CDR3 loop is CASSYGQGNYGYTF. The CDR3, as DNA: TGTGCCAGCAGCTACGGACAGGGCAACTATGGCTACACCTTC.

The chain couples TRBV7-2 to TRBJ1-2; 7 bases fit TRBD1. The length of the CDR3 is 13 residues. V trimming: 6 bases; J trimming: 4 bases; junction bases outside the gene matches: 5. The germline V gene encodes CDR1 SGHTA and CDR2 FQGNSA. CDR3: CASRQTGSYGYTF. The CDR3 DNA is TGTGCCAGCAGGCAGACAGGGAGCTATGGCTACACCTTC. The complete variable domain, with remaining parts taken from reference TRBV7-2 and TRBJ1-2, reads GAGVSQSPSNKVTEKGKDVELRCDPISGHTALYWYRQSLGQGLEFLIYFQGNSAPDKSGLPSDRFSAERTGGSVSTLTIQRTQQEDSAVYLCASRQTGSYGYTFGSGTRLTVV.

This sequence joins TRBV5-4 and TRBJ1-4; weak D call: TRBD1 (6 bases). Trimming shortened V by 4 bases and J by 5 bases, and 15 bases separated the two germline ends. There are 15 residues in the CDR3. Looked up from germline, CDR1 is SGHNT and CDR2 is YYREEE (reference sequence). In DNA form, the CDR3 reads TGTGCCAGCAGCCGAACACAGGGTCCCAATGAAAAACTGTTTTTT. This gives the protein CASSRTQGPNEKLFF.